This T cell receptor beta chain was identified during a study of cytomegalovirus exposure and HLA in healthy donors (dated by TCRdb to about 2017). Regarding the study in general: According to a later analysis, one platform produced both the roughly 110 validation repertoires and the 720 or so repertoires of the first cohort. The study aimed to test whether cataloging public T cell receptors could reveal signatures of past pathogen exposure. A separate validation cohort of roughly 110 different subjects was used in addition to the roughly 640-subject first cohort. To predict cytomegalovirus infection status, the study combined high-throughput TCR immunosequencing, statistical association of individual TCRs with disease status, and machine learning.

The donors were included in the validation cohort of roughly 130 subjects, a group kept apart from the roughly 670-subject first cohort. Library generation was performed with the immunoSEQ multiplex PCR assay. The study's processing was this. A statistical classification framework was built for diagnosing cytomegalovirus status from the catalog of TCR beta chain sequences. TCRdb limited this immuneACCESS table to in-frame rearrangements with V and J called. A share of clones is missing; checked studies link under half to unresolved V genes, and the rest is unexplained. V and J calls and clone size are those listed in that table; D and trimming were worked out from the DNA. This sample lists about 50,000 clones; about nine tenths were detected once. The ten largest clonotypes hold under 8.5% of the sample. For this clone: The antigen this receptor binds is unknown. No base qualities exist here, and no much larger clone lies one base off it.

Points the paper makes about the study in general: In both the original and validation cohorts, the classifier was reported to diagnose cytomegalovirus status with high specificity and sensitivity. While some public TCRs were present in many individuals, most TCR sequences turned up only very rarely across donors. The authors suggested that the approach could potentially be extended to other disease states and immunological phenotypes. A later analysis lacked HLA typing for the validation cohort, so it scored co-occurrence in that cohort across all 120 repertoires. In vitro tests confirmed that three of the cytomegalovirus-associated TCR beta chains recognize cytomegalovirus antigens. In the study, about 150 TCR beta chains were listed as associated with cytomegalovirus. Of the cluster scores, about 94% were above 0 in a later analysis, which found that TCRs clustered in the first cohort also tended to co-occur in the 90 to 150 validation repertoires.

Sequencing was carried out using PBMCs. The sequence was obtained from a woman in her 30s in good health and CMV-seronegative.

CDR3 region: CASSERFQGGLDTQYF. The DNA sequence follows: TGCGCCAGCAGTGAGAGGTTTCAGGGGGGTCTGGATACGCAGTATTTT. The chain links TRBV10-1 with TRBJ2-3; tentative D gene TRBD1, with 7 bases matching. The CDR3 runs 16 residues from the cysteine to the phenylalanine. Only the CDR3 portion is preserved as DNA: 48 bases, with reading frame beginning at the first base. V is clipped by 2 bases and J by 6 bases, and the sequence between their germline boundaries is 18 bases long. CDR1 is given as WNHNN and CDR2 as SYGVQD, both from the germline V gene (reference sequence).